The T cell receptor (beta chain) described here comes from a study of Ad26.COV2.S vaccination and SARS-CoV-2 variants. The CDR3 covers 17 residues. Germline trimming cut 2 bases from V and 2 bases from J; bases unmatched to any gene: 7. Germline V gene lookup returns CDR1 SGHRS and CDR2 YFSETQ. General observations from the study: Participants given vaccine showed non-spike TCR breadth similar to that of placebo recipients.

Concerning this clone: Its antigen is as yet unknown.

The method was immunoSEQ multiplex PCR; TCRdb's version includes in-frame clones alone and lacks a portion of them. This sample has 350,000 to 500,000 clones; more than 80% occur once, and the top ten carry less than 15%. Documented treatment: around 19 received Ad26.COV2.S at low or high dose, single or two shots; about 5 received placebo; per-sample allocation not given. Vaccine and placebo recipients were sampled on day 63 after the first injection. The TCR was taken from a person aged 18-65 years who received the Ad26.COV2.S COVID-19 vaccine or a placebo. V and J are TRBV5-1 and TRBJ2-1, with 10 bases that match TRBD2. The material sequenced was peripheral blood, taken in a trial of Ad26.COV2.S vaccine versus placebo. CDR3 amino acids: CASSFSGTSVPYNEQFF. CDR3 coding DNA: TGCGCCAGCAGCTTCTCCGGGACTAGCGTCCCCTACAATGAGCAGTTCTTC.